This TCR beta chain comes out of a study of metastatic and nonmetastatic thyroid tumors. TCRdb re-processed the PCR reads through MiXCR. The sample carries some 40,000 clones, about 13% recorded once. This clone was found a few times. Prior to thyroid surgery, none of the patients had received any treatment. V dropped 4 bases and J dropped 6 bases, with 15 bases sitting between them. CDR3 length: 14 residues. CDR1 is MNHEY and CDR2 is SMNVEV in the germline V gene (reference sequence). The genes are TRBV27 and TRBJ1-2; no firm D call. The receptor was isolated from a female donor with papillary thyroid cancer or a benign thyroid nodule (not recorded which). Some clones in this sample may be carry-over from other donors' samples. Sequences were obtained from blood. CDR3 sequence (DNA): TGTGCCAGCAGTTCCTGGACCGGGCGGGATGGCTACACCTTC. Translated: CASSSWTGRDGYTF.